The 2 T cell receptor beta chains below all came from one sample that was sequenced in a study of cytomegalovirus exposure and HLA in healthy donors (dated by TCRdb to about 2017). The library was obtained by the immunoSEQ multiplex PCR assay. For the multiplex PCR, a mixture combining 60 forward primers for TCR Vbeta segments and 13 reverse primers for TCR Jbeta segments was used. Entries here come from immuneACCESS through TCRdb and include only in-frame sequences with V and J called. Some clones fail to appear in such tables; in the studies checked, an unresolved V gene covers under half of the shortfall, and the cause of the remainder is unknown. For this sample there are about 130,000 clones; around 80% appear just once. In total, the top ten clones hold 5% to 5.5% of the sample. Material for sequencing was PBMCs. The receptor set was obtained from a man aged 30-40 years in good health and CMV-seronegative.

CDR3 sequence: CASSLAAGSIYEQYF. In nucleotides, the CDR3 is TGCGCCAGCAGCTTGGCTGCAGGGTCGATCTACGAGCAGTACTTC. This sequence joins TRBV5-1 and TRBJ2-7, with a tentative D call TRBD1 (5 bases). V was clipped by 0 bases and J by 3 bases, with 13 bases between them. CDR1 and CDR2 from the germline V gene are SGHRS and YFSETQ. There are 15 residues in the CDR3. Filled out from reference TRBV5-1 and TRBJ2-7, the complete variable domain reads KAGVTQTPRYLIKTRGQQVTLSCSPISGHRSVSWYQQTPGQGLQFLFEYFSETQRNKGNFPGRFSGRQFSNSRSEMNVSTLELGDSALYLCASSLAAGSIYEQYFGPGTRLTVT.

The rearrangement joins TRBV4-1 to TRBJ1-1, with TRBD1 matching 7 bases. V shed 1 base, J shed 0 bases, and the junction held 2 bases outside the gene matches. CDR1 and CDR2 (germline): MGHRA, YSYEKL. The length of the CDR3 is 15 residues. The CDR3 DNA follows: TGCGCCAGCAGCCAAGTGACAGGGATGAACACTGAAGCTTTCTTT. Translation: CASSQVTGMNTEAFF.